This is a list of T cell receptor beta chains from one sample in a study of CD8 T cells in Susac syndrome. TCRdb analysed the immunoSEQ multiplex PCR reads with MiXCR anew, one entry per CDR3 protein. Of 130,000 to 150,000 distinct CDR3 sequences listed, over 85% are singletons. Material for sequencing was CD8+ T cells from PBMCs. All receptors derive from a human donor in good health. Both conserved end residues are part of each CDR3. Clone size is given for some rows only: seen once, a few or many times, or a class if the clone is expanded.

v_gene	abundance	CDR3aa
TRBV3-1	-	CASSQGVQGTFSIQPQHF
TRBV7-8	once	CASSLWGGETQYF
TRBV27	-	CASSLSGTHNQPQHF
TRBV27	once	CASSLFPGEDTQYF
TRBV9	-	CASSGTGRTEAFF
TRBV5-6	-	CASSRPYNEQFF
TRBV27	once	CASSLPSKYEQYF
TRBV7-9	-	CASRDVTRPDEQFF
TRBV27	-	CASSYRGGANVLTF
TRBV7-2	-	CASSLVSFGDTQYF
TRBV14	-	CASSQREPVAYNEQFF
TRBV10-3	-	CAISGIGQGQTQYF